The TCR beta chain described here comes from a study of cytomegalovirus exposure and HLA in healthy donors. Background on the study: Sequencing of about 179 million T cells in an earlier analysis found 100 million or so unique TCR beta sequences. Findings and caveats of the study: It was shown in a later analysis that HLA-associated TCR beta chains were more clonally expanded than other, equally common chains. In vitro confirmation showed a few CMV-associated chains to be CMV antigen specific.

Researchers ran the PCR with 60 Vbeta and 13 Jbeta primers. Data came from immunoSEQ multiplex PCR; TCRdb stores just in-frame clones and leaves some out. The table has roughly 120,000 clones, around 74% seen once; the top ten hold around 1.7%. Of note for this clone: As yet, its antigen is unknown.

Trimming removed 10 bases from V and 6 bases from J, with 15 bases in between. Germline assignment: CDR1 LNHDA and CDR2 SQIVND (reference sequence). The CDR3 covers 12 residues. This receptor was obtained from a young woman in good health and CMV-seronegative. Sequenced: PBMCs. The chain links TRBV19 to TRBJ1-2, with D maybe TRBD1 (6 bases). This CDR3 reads CATSGGADGYTF. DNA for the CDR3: TGTGCCACCTCGGGGGGGGCTGATGGCTACACCTTC.